This TCR beta chain was retrieved from a study of beta chain features in type 1 diabetes. Findings and caveats of the study: Still unanswered here is whether HLA type influences TCRB rearrangement.

Sequenced material consisted of expressed TCRB transcripts (all of the isolated RNA was reverse transcribed). Samples of naive, central memory and regulatory T cells yielded a mean of about 3.6 million reads. The assay was immunoSEQ multiplex PCR, and TCRdb's table has in-frame clones only and misses some. The sample lists around 310,000 clones; approximately 9.9% were seen once. Of note for this clone: Its antigen is undetermined.

CD45RO/CCR7/CD25/CD127/CD95/CD27 separated CD4+ naive, central memory, regulatory and stem cell-like memory cells by sorting. From germline, CDR1 is SGHVS and CDR2 FNYEAQ. The CDR3 is 13 amino acids. V lost 5 bases and J 4 bases, leaving 12 bases between the germline ends. The clonotype was recovered from a woman aged 25-40 years in good health. The chain employs TRBV7-6 and TRBJ2-7; possible D gene TRBD2, 6 bases. Sequenced: naive CD4+ T cells from blood. CDR3 bases: TGTGCCAGCAGCCGGAACGGGGGTTACGAGCAGTACTTC. Translated, it gives CASSRNGGYEQYF.